This TCR beta chain appears in the sequencing data of a study of post-analysis software for immune sequencing data. Overall study context: Relapsing-remitting, secondary progressive and progressive-relapsing forms of multiple sclerosis all featured among disease courses.

The sample holds many counts of this clonotype. Its antigen is currently unknown. The CDR3 contains 15 residues. The junction had 8 bases not matched to a gene; V was cut back by 3 bases and J by 5 bases. Unique-molecular-identifier-tagged TCR beta cDNA libraries were used. Via MiXCR, TCRdb re-called the PCR reads, giving one row per CDR3 protein. Here the sample spans roughly 200,000 distinct CDR3 sequences, around 30% being singletons. Study-wide findings and caveats: Controls showed lower frequencies than patients for roughly five TRBV segments, and TRBV5-6, TRBV5-1 and TRBV20-1 were among these.

The source is a girl aged 2-17 years with multiple sclerosis. The sequencing input was blood. The chain uses TRBV12-3 or TRBV12-4 and TRBJ2-5; 8 bases are a match to TRBD2. CDR3 sequence: CASSLSRGGRETQYF. The CDR3 DNA follows: TGTGCCAGCAGTTTGAGTCGGGGGGGACGCGAGACCCAGTACTTC.